This record concerns one TCR beta chain sequence. Original data processing: The authors estimated nucleated cell counts from reference gene primer amplification. Here immunoSEQ multiplex PCR was the method, and the copy in TCRdb shows in-frame clones only, minus some. For V, J and clone size, that table is used; D and trimming come from the DNA. The table lists 85,000 to 100,000 clones, approximately 80% of them singletons. These data are taken from a study of blood T cell repertoires in COVID-19. Overall study context: Acute and convalescent COVID-19 specimens originated in the United States, Italy and Spain. From T cells, B-cell-depleted T cells, or PBMCs came the material, which was cDNA or gDNA.

Trimming took off 0 bases at V and 4 bases at J, with 10 bases between the two ends. Germline-derived CDR1 and CDR2 are KGHSH and LQKENI. There are 15 residues in the CDR3. The sequencing input was peripheral blood. The TCR comes from a human donor in a cohort sampled during active COVID-19. The chain uses TRBV18 and TRBJ1-5; D remains unclear. The CDR3 protein is CASSPPTQQNQPQHF. The CDR3 coding sequence is TGTGCCAGCTCACCACCGACTCAACAAAATCAGCCCCAGCATTTT.